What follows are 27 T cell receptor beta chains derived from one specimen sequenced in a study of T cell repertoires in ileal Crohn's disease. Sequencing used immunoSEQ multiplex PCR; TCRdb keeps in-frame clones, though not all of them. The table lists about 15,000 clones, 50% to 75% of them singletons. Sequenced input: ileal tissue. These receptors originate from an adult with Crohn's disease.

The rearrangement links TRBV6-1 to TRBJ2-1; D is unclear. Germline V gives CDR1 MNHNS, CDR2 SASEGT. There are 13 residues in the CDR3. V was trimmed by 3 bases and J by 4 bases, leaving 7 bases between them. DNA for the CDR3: TGTGCCAGCAGTGACCAAACTTACAATGAGCAGTTCTTC. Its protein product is CASSDQTYNEQFF.

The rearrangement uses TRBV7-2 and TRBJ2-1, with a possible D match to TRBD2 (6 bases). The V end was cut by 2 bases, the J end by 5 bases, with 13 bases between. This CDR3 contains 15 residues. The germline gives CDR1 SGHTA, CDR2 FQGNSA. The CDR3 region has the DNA TGTGCCAGCAGCTTAATGGCGGGGAACCACAATGAGCAGTTCTTC. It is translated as CASSLMAGNHNEQFF.

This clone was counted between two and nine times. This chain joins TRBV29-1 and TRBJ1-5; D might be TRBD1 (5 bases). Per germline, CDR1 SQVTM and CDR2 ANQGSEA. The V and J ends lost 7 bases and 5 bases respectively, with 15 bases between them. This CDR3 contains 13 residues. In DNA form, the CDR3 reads TGCAGCGAAGGGGCGGGGGAGGATCAGCCCCAGCATTTT. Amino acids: CSEGAGEDQPQHF.

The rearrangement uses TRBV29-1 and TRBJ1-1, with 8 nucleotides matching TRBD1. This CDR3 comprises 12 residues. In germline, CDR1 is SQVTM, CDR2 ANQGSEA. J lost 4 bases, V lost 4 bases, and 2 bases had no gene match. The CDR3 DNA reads TGCAGCGTTGCAGGGGGCGTCACTGAAGCTTTCTTT. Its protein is CSVAGGVTEAFF. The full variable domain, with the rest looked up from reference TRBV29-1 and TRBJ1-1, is SAVISQKPSRDICQRGTSLTIQCQVDSQVTMMFWYRQQPGQSLTLIATANQGSEATYESGFVIDKFPISRPNLTFSTLTVSNMSPEDSSIYLCSVAGGVTEAFFGQGTRLTVV.

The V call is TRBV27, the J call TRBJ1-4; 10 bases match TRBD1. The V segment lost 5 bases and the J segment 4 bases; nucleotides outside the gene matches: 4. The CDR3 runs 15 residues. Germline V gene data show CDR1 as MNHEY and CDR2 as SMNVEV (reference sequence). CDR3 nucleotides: TGTGCCAGCAGTGGACAGGGGGGTATTAATGAAAAACTGTTTTTT. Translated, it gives CASSGQGGINEKLFF.

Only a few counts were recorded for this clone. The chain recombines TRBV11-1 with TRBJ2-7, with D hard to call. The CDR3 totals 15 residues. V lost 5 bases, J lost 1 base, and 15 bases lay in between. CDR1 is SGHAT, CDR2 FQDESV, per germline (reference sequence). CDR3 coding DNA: TGTGCCAGCAGCCTTAACAACGGAGCATCCTACGAGCAGTACTTC. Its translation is CASSLNNGASYEQYF.

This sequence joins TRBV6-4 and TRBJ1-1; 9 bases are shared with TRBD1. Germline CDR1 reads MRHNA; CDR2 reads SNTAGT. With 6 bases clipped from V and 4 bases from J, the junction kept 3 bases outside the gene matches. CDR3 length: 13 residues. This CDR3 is CASSRDRATEAFF. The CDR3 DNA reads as TGTGCCAGCAGCCGGGACAGGGCCACTGAAGCTTTCTTT.

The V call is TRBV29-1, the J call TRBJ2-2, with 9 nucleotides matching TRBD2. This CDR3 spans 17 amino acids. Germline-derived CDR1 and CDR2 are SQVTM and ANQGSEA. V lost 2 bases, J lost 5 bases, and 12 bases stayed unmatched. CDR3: CSVELAGSPVGTGELFF. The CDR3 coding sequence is TGCAGCGTTGAACTAGCGGGAAGCCCGGTGGGGACCGGGGAGCTGTTTTTT.

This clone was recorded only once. The CDR3 region is CASSLAGGNGEQYF. CDR3 in DNA: TGTGCCAGCAGCTTAGCGGGAGGGAATGGAGAGCAGTACTTC. This chain joins TRBV7-9 and TRBJ2-7; TRBD2 agrees at 7 bases. The V gene's germline CDR1 is SEHNR and CDR2 FQNEAQ (reference sequence). J gave up 7 bases and V 0 bases, and 6 bases lay outside the gene matches. This CDR3 is built from 14 residues.

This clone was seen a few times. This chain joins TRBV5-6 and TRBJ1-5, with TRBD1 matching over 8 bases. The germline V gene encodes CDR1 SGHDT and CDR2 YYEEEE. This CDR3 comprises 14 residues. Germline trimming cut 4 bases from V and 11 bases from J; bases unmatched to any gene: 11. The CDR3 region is CASSTGTGPRAQHF. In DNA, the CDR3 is TGTGCCAGCAGCACCGGGACAGGTCCTAGGGCCCAGCATTTT.

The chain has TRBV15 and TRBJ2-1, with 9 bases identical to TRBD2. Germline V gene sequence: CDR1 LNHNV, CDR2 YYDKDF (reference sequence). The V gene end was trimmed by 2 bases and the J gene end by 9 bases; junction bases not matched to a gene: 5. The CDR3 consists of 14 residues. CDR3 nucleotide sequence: TGTGCCACCAGCAGAATGGGACTAGCCCGTGAGCAGTTCTTC. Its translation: CATSRMGLAREQFF.

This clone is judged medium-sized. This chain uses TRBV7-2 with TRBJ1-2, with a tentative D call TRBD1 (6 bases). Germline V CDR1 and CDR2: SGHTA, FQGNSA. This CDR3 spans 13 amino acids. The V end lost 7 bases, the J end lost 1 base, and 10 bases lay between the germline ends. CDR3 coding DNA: TGTGCCAGCACCCTGGACAGTAACTATGGCTACACCTTC. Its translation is CASTLDSNYGYTF.

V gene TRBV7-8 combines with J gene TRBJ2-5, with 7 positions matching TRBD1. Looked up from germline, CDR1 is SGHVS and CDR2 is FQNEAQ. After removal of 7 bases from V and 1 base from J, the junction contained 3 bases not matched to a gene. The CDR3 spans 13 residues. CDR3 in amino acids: CASIGDSQETQYF. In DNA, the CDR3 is TGTGCCAGCATTGGGGACAGCCAAGAGACCCAGTACTTC.

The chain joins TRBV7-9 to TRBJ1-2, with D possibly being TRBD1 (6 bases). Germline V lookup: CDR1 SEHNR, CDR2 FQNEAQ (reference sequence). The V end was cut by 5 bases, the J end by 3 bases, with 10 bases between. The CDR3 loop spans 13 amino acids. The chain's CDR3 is CASSEGDHYGYTF. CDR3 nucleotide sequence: TGTGCCAGCAGCGAGGGGGACCACTATGGCTACACCTTC.

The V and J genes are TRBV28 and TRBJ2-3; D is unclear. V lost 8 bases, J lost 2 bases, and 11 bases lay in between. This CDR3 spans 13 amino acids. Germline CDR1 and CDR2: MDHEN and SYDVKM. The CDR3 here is CASRDSYTDTQYF. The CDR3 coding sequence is TGTGCCAGCCGAGACTCCTACACAGATACGCAGTATTTT.

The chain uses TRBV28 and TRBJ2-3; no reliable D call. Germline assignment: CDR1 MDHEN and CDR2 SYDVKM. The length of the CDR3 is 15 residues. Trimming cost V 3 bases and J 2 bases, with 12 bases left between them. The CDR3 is CASSFAAGYTDTQYF. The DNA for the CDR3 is TGTGCCAGCAGTTTCGCGGCCGGATACACAGATACGCAGTATTTT.

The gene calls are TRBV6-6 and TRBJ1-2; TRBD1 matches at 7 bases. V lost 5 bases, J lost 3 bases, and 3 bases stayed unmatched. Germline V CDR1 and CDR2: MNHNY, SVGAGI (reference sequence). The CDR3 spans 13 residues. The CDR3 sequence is CASSPTGDYGYTF. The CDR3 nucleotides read TGTGCCAGCAGTCCTACAGGGGACTATGGCTACACCTTC.

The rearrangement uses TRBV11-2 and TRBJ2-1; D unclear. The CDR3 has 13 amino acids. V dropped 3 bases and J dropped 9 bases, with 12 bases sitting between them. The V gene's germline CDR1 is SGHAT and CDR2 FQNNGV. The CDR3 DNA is TGTGCCAGCAGCTTCGGGTGCGGTGGTGAGCAGTTCTTC. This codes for CASSFGCGGEQFF.

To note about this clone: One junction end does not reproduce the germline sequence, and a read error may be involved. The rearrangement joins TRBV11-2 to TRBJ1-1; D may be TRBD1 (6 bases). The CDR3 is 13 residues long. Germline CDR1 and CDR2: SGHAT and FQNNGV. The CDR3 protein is CASSWTVKTEAFF. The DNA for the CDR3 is TGTGCCAGCAGCTGGACAGTGAAGACTGAAGCTTTCTTT.

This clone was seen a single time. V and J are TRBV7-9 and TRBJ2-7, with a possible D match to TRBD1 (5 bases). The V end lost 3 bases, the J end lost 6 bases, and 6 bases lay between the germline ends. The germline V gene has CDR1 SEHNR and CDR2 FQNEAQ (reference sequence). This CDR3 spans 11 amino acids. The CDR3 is CASSFRVEQYF. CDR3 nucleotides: TGTGCCAGCAGCTTCAGGGTCGAGCAGTACTTC. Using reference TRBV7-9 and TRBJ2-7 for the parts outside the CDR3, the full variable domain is DTGVSQNPRHKITKRGQNVTFRCDPISEHNRLYWYRQTLGQGPEFLTYFQNEAQLEKSRLLSDRFSAERPKGSFSTLEIQRTEQGDSAMYLCASSFRVEQYFGPGTRLTVT.

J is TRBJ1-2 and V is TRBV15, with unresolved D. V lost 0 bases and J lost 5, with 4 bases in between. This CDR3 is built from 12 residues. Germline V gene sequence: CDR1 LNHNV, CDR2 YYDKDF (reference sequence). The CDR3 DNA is TGTGCCACCAGCAGAGACAAATATGGCTACACCTTC. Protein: CATSRDKYGYTF.

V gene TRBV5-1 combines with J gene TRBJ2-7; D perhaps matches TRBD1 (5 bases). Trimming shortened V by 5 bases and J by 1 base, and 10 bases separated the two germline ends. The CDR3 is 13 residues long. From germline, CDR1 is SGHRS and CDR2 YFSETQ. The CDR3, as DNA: TGCGCCAGCAGTCAGACAGTGTCCTACGAGCAGTACTTC. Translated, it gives CASSQTVSYEQYF.

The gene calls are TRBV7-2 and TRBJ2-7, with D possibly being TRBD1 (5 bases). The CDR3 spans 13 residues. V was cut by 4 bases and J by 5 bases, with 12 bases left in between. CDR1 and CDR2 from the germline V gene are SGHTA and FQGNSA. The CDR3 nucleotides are TGTGCCAGCAGCTCCAGGGTAAGAGACGAGCAGTACTTC. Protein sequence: CASSSRVRDEQYF.

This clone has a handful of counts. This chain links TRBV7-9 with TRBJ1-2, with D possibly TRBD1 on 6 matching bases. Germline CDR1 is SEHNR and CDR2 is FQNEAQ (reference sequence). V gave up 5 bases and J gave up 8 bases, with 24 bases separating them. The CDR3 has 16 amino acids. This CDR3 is CASSPGVEGVSRGYTF. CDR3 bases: TGTGCCAGCAGCCCCGGGGTTGAGGGGGTATCCCGGGGCTACACCTTC.

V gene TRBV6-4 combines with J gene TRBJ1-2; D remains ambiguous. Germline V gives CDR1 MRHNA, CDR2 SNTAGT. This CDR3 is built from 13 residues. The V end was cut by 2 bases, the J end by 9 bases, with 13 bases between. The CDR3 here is CASSDPPTYCYTF. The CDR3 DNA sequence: TGTGCCAGCAGTGACCCCCCGACATACTGCTACACCTTC.

CDR3 DNA sequence: TGTGCCAGCTCACGAGGAACAGGGGTCATGGAGACCCAGTACTTC. Protein sequence: CASSRGTGVMETQYF. The chain has TRBV18 and TRBJ2-5; 7 bases agree with TRBD1. From germline, CDR1 is KGHSH and CDR2 LQKENI. The CDR3 runs to 15 residues. Unmatched junction bases numbered 10, after V lost 4 bases and J lost 5 bases.

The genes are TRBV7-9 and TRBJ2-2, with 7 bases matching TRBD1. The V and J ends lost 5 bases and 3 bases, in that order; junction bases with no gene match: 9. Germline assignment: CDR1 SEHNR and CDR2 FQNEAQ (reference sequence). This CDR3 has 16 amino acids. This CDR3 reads CASSPRLGGDTGELFF. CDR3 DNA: TGTGCCAGCAGCCCCAGGCTAGGGGGCGACACCGGGGAGCTGTTTTTT.